This T cell receptor (beta chain) was recovered during a study of OX40 agonist ivuxolimab in advanced cancers. The CDR3 extends over 14 amino acids. V lost 3 bases to trimming and J lost 7 bases; unmatched junction nucleotides: 5. Germline CDR1 reads LNHDA; CDR2 reads SQIVND (reference sequence). Libraries were prepared by immunoSEQ multiplex PCR; TCRdb keeps only in-frame clonotypes and omits some of them. This table holds about 69,000 clones, 80% to 90% found once. The sample was CD4+ or CD8+ T cells sorted from blood, taken in a trial of the OX40 agonist ivuxolimab. The source of this sequence is an adult with an advanced solid tumor such as melanoma, head and neck, liver or kidney cancer. This chain connects TRBV19 to TRBJ2-1, with 8 positions matching TRBD1. CDR3 protein: CASSISRGLNEQFF. CDR3 in DNA: TGTGCCAGTAGTATCTCCAGGGGGCTGAATGAGCAGTTCTTC.